These 30 T cell receptor beta chains share one sample of origin, sequenced in a study of T-cell memory formation after mild COVID-19. TCRdb analysed the 5' RACE reads with MiXCR anew, one entry per CDR3 protein. This sample carries around 300,000 distinct CDR3 sequences, 8% to 10% of them seen once, and the ten largest clones take roughly 23%. Material: PBMCs or a T cell subset sorted from them (not recorded which). These receptor sequences come from a man in his late teens or twenties who had mild COVID-19 (a few samples of this study predate the infection). Cell type and time point are not known.

This clonotype was found a few times. The chain uses TRBV27 and TRBJ2-7, with TRBD1 matching 8 bases. The CDR3 runs 15 residues. Germline V CDR1 and CDR2: MNHEY, SMNVEV (reference sequence). The V and J ends lost 6 bases and 0 bases, in that order; junction bases with no gene match: 7. The CDR3 bases are TGTGCCAGCAGGAAAAGACAGGGGAGCTCCTACGAGCAGTACTTC. This gives the protein CASRKRQGSSYEQYF.

This clonotype was observed at least ten times. CDR3 DNA sequence: TGCGCCAGCAGCCCCCAGACCGCACTAGGGACCCAGTACTTC. It codes for CASSPQTALGTQYF. This chain links TRBV4-3 with TRBJ2-5; D might be TRBD2 (5 bases). CDR3 length: 14 amino acids. V lost 4 bases to trimming and J lost 7 bases, with 16 bases between them. Germline V gene lookup returns CDR1 LGHNA and CDR2 YSLEER.

The chain recombines TRBV3-1 with TRBJ1-2; 7 bases agree with TRBD1. The ends lost 4 bases at V and 5 bases at J; junction bases unmatched: 7. The CDR3 covers 14 residues. The germline gives CDR1 LGHDT, CDR2 YNNKEL (reference sequence). DNA for the CDR3: TGTGCCAGCAGCCCGTGGGACAGAGAGTATGGCTACACCTTC. Encoded protein: CASSPWDREYGYTF.

The chain has TRBV20-1 and TRBJ2-7; D remains unclear. The germline V gene encodes CDR1 DFQATT and CDR2 SNEGSKA (reference sequence). This CDR3 contains 13 residues. V was clipped by 4 bases and J by 7 bases, with 17 bases between them. Here the CDR3 reads CSATLRWVGEQYF. CDR3 DNA sequence: TGCAGTGCTACTCTACGTTGGGTGGGAGAGCAGTACTTC.

The J gene is TRBJ2-6, the V gene TRBV7-2, with TRBD1 matching over 7 bases. CDR3 length: 17 amino acids. From germline, CDR1 is SGHTA and CDR2 FQGNSA. Trimming took 5 bases from V and 2 from J; bases not matched to a gene: 9. The CDR3 spells CASSPLDRDTGANVLTF. The CDR3 DNA reads TGTGCCAGCAGCCCGTTAGACAGGGACACTGGGGCCAACGTCCTGACTTTC.

This clonotype was found many times. The chain has TRBV25-1 and TRBJ1-1; D gene uncertain. The CDR3 covers 13 residues. The ends were cut back, 7 bases at V and 4 bases at J, with 13 bases in the middle. Germline-derived CDR1 and CDR2 are MGHDK and SYGVNS. The CDR3 bases are TGTGCCAGCACGGCGGGGTCGGGCACTGAAGCTTTCTTT. Residues: CASTAGSGTEAFF.

This rearrangement joins TRBV12-3 or TRBV12-4 to TRBJ2-3; no firm D call. V lost 0 bases to trimming and J lost 2 bases, with 6 bases between them. The length of the CDR3 is 14 residues. The CDR3 nucleotides are TGTGCCAGCAGTTTAGCGGCTATCACAGATACGCAGTATTTT. Translated: CASSLAAITDTQYF.

The CDR3 DNA follows: TGTGCCAGCAGCGACGGCTGGGGGGCTGGTCCGGACCCTGAAGCTTTCTTT. This translates into CASSDGWGAGPDPEAFF. J is TRBJ1-1 and V is TRBV4-2, with D perhaps matching TRBD1 (6 bases). Trimming shortened V by 5 bases and J by 6 bases, and 25 bases separated the two germline ends. The CDR3 loop spans 17 amino acids. Looked up from germline, CDR1 is LGHNA and CDR2 is YNFKEQ.

V gene TRBV12-3 or TRBV12-4 combines with J gene TRBJ1-1; TRBD1 might be the D (5 bases). The CDR3 totals 17 residues. Trimming pared 6 bases from V and 0 bases from J, leaving 20 bases between. Here the CDR3 reads CASSALLGVPMNTEAFF. The CDR3 nucleotides are TGTGCCAGCAGCGCCCTACTAGGGGTCCCCATGAACACTGAAGCTTTCTTT.

This clonotype has more than one count but fewer than ten. The chain joins TRBV18 to TRBJ1-1, with D unclear. With 3 bases removed from V and 1 base from J, the gap between germline ends came to 9 bases. Germline V gene data show CDR1 as KGHSH and CDR2 as LQKENI. This CDR3 has 14 residues. CDR3 sequence (DNA): TGTGCCAGCTCACCTGTGAATGGGAACACTGAAGCTTTCTTT. The encoded protein is CASSPVNGNTEAFF.

The rearrangement links TRBV20-1 to TRBJ2-7, with D possibly matching TRBD2 (6 bases). V was pared by 6 bases and J by 5 bases, with 23 bases between. This CDR3 spans 15 amino acids. Germline lookup yields CDR1 DFQATT and CDR2 SNEGSKA (reference sequence). The CDR3 sequence: CSALARRQGGNEQYF. DNA for the CDR3: TGCAGTGCGCTTGCCCGACGTCAGGGAGGTAACGAGCAGTACTTC.

This clonotype has only a few counts. The chain combines TRBV4-3 with TRBJ2-1, with TRBD1 matching over 7 bases. The ends lost 3 bases at V and 11 bases at J; junction bases unmatched: 7. Germline CDR1 reads LGHNA; CDR2 reads YSLEER. The CDR3 length is 13 residues. Here the CDR3 reads CASSQGTGEKQFF. CDR3 DNA sequence: TGCGCCAGCAGCCAGGGAACAGGGGAGAAGCAGTTCTTC.

This clonotype has ten or more counts. V is TRBV5-1 and J is TRBJ1-1, with no clear D. The CDR3 has 16 amino acids. Trimming left V 4 bases short and J 4 bases short, with 20 bases between. From germline, CDR1 is SGHRS and CDR2 YFSETQ. The CDR3 DNA reads as TGCGCCAGCAGCCAAGGACCCAACCTGCGGGTCACTGAAGCTTTCTTT. This codes for CASSQGPNLRVTEAFF.

Many counts were recorded for this clonotype. This sequence joins TRBV9 and TRBJ1-3; D may be TRBD1 (6 bases). Germline CDR1 is SGDLS and CDR2 is YYNGEE. V was clipped by 4 bases and J by 6 bases, with 14 bases between them. The CDR3 is 14 amino acids. CDR3 in DNA: TGTGCCAGCAGCCCCACAGGGAGGGAAAACACCATATATTTT. Its protein is CASSPTGRENTIYF.

This chain links TRBV7-2 with TRBJ2-1, with TRBD1 matching 7 bases. The CDR3 loop spans 16 amino acids. Germline values: CDR1 SGHTA, CDR2 FQGNSA. V lost 5 bases to trimming and J lost 5 bases; unmatched junction nucleotides: 12. DNA of the CDR3: TGTGCCAGCAGCCCAAGGGGGCAGGGATGGGACAATGAGCAGTTCTTC. It is translated as CASSPRGQGWDNEQFF.

The chain links TRBV5-1 to TRBJ1-4; D is unclear. From germline, CDR1 is SGHRS and CDR2 YFSETQ. The CDR3 length is 14 residues. V was clipped by 0 bases and J by 2 bases, with 5 bases between them. CDR3 loop: CASSLVTTNEKLFF. The CDR3 coding sequence is TGCGCCAGCAGCTTGGTCACGACTAATGAAAAACTGTTTTTT.

V and J are TRBV5-1 and TRBJ2-7; D remains unclear. CDR1 is SGHRS, CDR2 YFSETQ, per germline. V was shortened by 5 bases and J by 3 bases, with 15 bases between the two germline ends. The CDR3 contains 14 residues. The DNA for the CDR3 is TGCGCCAGCAGATTAGCCTCCTTGAGCTACGAGCAGTACTTC. This translates into CASRLASLSYEQYF.

The CDR3 loop reads CASSPPRDRLRLQNSPLHF. CDR3 coding DNA: TGTGCCAGCTCACCACCGAGGGACAGGTTAAGGTTGCAGAATTCACCCCTCCACTTT. V is TRBV18 and J is TRBJ1-6, with TRBD1 matching over 8 bases. CDR1 is KGHSH, CDR2 LQKENI, per germline. Trimming removed 0 bases from V and 7 bases from J; junction bases left unmatched: 14. The length of the CDR3 is 19 residues.

The V gene is TRBV7-2, the J gene TRBJ2-5; TRBD2 might be the D (6 bases). CDR1 is SGHTA, CDR2 FQGNSA, per germline. V lost 7 bases and J lost 5, with 23 bases in between. CDR3 length equals 16 residues. CDR3 bases: TGTGCCAGCACTCCTCCGGGCCCCGGGGGTCGGGAGACCCAGTACTTC. This codes for CASTPPGPGGRETQYF.

In this sample, this clonotype turned up once. With a much larger clone just one base away, this may be a read error. This rearrangement joins TRBV10-1 to TRBJ2-2; a weak D match, TRBD2 (5 bases). Germline CDR1 and CDR2: WNHNN and SYGVQD (reference sequence). This CDR3 has 15 residues. Deletions cut 6 bases from V and 1 base from J, with 12 bases between. The CDR3 here is CASRPGVVNTGELFF. The CDR3 DNA reads as TGCGCCAGCAGGCCCGGGGTGGTGAACACCGGGGAGCTGTTTTTT.

In regard to this clonotype: With a much larger clone just one base away, this may be a read error. The rearrangement uses TRBV20-1 and TRBJ2-2; 8 nucleotides align to TRBD2. Germline CDR1 DFQATT, CDR2 SNEGSKA (reference sequence). V lost 7 bases and J lost 5; bases outside the gene matches: 9. CDR3 length: 14 residues. The CDR3 region has the DNA TGCAGTGATAGGGAGATAGCGGGGACCGGGGAGCTGTTTTTT. This encodes CSDREIAGTGELFF.

This clonotype has only a few counts. The chain carries TRBV6-6 and TRBJ2-2; 16 bases align to TRBD2. V was pared by 6 bases and J by 10 bases, with 11 bases of the junction left unmatched. CDR3 size: 17 residues. Per the germline V gene, CDR1 is MNHNY and CDR2 is SVGAGI (reference sequence). CDR3 sequence reads: CASSRPGLAGGLEELFF. CDR3 in DNA: TGTGCCAGCAGCCGACCGGGACTAGCGGGGGGGCTTGAGGAGCTGTTTTTT.

The chain recombines TRBV7-2 with TRBJ2-7; unclear D gene. The germline gives CDR1 SGHTA, CDR2 FQGNSA. CDR3 length equals 13 residues. V lost 3 bases and J lost 1, with 7 bases in between. CDR3 nucleotides: TGTGCCAGCAGCTTTGACGGTTCCTACGAGCAGTACTTC. Protein: CASSFDGSYEQYF. The full variable domain, its missing parts supplied by reference TRBV7-2 and TRBJ2-7, is GAGVSQSPSNKVTEKGKDVELRCDPISGHTALYWYRQSLGQGLEFLIYFQGNSAPDKSGLPSDRFSAERTGGSVSTLTIQRTQQEDSAVYLCASSFDGSYEQYFGPGTRLTVT.

The table lists this clonotype with a few counts. The chain employs TRBV12-3 or TRBV12-4 and TRBJ2-3; D gene uncertain. Trimming shortened V by 7 bases and J by 1 base, and 12 bases separated the two germline ends. The CDR3 runs 14 residues. The DNA of the CDR3 is TGTGCCAGCACCGTCCTCACGGGCACAGATACGCAGTATTTT. This codes for CASTVLTGTDTQYF.

The V and J genes are TRBV24-1 and TRBJ2-1; D may be TRBD1 or TRBD2 (5 bases each). The germline CDR1 and CDR2 sequences are KGHDR and SFDVKD. Deletions cut 0 bases from V and 2 bases from J, with 10 bases between. The CDR3 length is 16 residues. CDR3 sequence (DNA): TGTGCCACCAGTGATTTGCTTGGGGGTCCCTACAATGAGCAGTTCTTC. Its translation: CATSDLLGGPYNEQFF.

Only a few counts were recorded for this clonotype. The V gene is TRBV12-3 or TRBV12-4, the J gene TRBJ1-6; the match to TRBD1 covers 10 bases. The V and J ends lost 8 bases and 3 bases, in that order; junction bases with no gene match: 19. This CDR3 region has 20 residues. The DNA for the CDR3 is TGTGCCAGCGGAGAGAGTCCGGGACAGGGGTCCAGAAGCTATAATTCACCCCTCCACTTT. Encoded protein: CASGESPGQGSRSYNSPLHF.

This clonotype has a handful of counts. The rearrangement links TRBV29-1 to TRBJ1-2; 7 nucleotides match TRBD1. This CDR3 spans 15 amino acids. From germline, CDR1 is SQVTM and CDR2 ANQGSEA. J lost 2 bases, V lost 7 bases, and 13 bases had no gene match. This CDR3 is CSAGPSQGMNYGYTF. CDR3 nucleotides: TGCAGCGCCGGACCCTCACAGGGGATGAACTATGGCTACACCTTC.

This clonotype came up a few times. The gene calls are TRBV6-6 and TRBJ1-1, with D perhaps TRBD1 (6 bases). Trimming pared 5 bases from V and 1 base from J, leaving 14 bases between. Germline CDR1 and CDR2: MNHNY and SVGAGI (reference sequence). The CDR3 has 15 residues. CDR3 in DNA: TGTGCCAGCAGTCCCCACAGGGCCTCGAACACTGAAGCTTTCTTT. This translates into CASSPHRASNTEAFF.

This clonotype was detected a few times. This chain links TRBV4-2 with TRBJ1-2; D uncertain. The length of the CDR3 is 15 residues. Trimming removed 0 bases at V and 0 bases at J, with 8 bases between. Germline CDR1 LGHNA, CDR2 YNFKEQ. CDR3 residues: CASSQEGNANYGYTF. CDR3 nucleotide sequence: TGTGCCAGCAGCCAAGAAGGGAACGCTAACTATGGCTACACCTTC.

This clonotype appeared many times. The chain has TRBV6-2 or TRBV6-3 and TRBJ2-7; TRBD2 aligns across 7 bases. The CDR3 contains 14 residues. The V and J ends lost 8 bases and 0 bases, in that order; junction bases with no gene match: 7. CDR1 MNHEY and CDR2 SVGEGT come from the germline V gene. DNA for the CDR3: TGTGCCAGCCACCGGGACTACAACTCCTACGAGCAGTACTTC. Protein: CASHRDYNSYEQYF.